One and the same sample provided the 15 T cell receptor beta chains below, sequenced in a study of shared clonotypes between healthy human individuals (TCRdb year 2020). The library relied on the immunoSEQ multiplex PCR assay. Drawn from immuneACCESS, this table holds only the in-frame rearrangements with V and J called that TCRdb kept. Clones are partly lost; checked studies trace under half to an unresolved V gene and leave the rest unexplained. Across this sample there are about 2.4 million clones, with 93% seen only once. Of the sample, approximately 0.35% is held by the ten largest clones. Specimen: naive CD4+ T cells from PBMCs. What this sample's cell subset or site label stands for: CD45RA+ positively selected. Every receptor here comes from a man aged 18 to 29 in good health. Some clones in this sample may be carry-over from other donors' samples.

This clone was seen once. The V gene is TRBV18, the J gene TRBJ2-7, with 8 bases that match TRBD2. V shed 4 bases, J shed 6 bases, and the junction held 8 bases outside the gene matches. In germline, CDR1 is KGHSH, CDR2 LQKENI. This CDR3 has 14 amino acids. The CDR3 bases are TGTGCCAGCTCACTAGCGGGAAGGGGCTCCGAGCAGTACTTC. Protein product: CASSLAGRGSEQYF. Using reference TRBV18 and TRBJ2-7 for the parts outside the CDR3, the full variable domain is NAGVMQNPRHLVRRRGQEARLRCSPMKGHSHVYWYRQLPEEGLKFMVYLQKENIIDESGMPKERFSAEFPKEGPSILRIQQVVRGDSAAYFCASSLAGRGSEQYFGPGTRLTVT.

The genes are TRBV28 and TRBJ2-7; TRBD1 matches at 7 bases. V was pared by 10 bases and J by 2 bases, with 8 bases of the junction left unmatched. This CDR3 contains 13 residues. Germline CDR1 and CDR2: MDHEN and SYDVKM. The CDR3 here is CATSQGSTYEQYF. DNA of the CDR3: TGTGCCACCTCACAGGGGTCCACCTACGAGCAGTACTTC.

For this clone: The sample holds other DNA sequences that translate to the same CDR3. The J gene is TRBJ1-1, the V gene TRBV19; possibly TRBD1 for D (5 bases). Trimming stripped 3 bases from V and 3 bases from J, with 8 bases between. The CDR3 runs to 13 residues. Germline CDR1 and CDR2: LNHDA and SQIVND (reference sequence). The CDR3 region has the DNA TGTGCCAGTAGTATCGACAGAGACACTGAAGCTTTCTTT. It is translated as CASSIDRDTEAFF. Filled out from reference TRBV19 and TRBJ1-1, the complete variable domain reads DGGITQSPKYLFRKEGQNVTLSCEQNLNHDAMYWYRQDPGQGLRLIYYSQIVNDFQKGDIAEGYSVSREKKESFPLTVTSAQKNPTAFYLCASSIDRDTEAFFGQGTRLTVV.

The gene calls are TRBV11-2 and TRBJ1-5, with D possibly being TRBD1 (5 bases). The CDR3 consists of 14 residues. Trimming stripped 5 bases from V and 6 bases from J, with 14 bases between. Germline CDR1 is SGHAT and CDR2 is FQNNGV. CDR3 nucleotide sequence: TGTGCCAGCAGCGTTGGGGCAGGACCTCAGCCCCAGCATTTT. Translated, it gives CASSVGAGPQPQHF.

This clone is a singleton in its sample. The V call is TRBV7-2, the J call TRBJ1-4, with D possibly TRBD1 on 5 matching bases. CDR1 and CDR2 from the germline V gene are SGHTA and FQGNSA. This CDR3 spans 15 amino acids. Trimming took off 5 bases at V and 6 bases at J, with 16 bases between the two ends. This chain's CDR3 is CASSPQKGSDEKLFF. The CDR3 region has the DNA TGTGCCAGCAGCCCGCAAAAGGGGAGCGATGAAAAACTGTTTTTT.

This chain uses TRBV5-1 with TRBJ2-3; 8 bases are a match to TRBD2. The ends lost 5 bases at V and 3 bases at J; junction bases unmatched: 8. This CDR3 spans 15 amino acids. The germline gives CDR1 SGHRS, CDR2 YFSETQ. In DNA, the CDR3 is TGCGCCAGCAGGCCCCCCGGGGGGGGGACAGATACGCAGTATTTT. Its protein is CASRPPGGGTDTQYF.

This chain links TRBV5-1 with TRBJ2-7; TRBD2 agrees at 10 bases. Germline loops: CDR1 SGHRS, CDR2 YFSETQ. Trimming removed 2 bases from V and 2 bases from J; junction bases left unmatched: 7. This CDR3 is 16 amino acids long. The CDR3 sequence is CASSFLAGAPAYEQYF. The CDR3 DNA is TGCGCCAGCAGCTTCCTAGCGGGAGCCCCGGCCTACGAGCAGTACTTC.

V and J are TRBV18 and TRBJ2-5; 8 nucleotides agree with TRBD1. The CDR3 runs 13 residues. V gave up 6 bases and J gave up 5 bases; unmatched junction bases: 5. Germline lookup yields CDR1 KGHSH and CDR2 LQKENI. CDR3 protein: CASSGQGRETQYF. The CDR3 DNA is TGTGCCAGCTCTGGACAGGGCCGGGAGACCCAGTACTTC.

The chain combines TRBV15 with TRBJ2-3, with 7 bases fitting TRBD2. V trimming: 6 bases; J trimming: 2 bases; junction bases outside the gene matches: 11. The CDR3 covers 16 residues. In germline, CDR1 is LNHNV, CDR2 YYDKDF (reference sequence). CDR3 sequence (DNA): TGTGCCACCAGGCAGCGATTAGCGGGCACCACAGATACGCAGTATTTT. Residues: CATRQRLAGTTDTQYF.

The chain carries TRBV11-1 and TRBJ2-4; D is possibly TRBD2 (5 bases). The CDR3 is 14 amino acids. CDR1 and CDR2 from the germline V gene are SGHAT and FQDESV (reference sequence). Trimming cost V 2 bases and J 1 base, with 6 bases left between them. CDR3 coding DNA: TGTGCCAGCAGCTTAAGGGAGGCCAAAAACATTCAGTACTTC. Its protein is CASSLREAKNIQYF.

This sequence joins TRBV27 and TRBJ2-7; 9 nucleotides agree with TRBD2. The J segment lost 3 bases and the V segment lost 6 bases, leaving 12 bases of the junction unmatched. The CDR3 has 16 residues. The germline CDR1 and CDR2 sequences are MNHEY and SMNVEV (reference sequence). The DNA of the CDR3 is TGTGCCAGCAGCAGAAAGAGCGGGAGGCTCAACTACGAGCAGTACTTC. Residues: CASSRKSGRLNYEQYF.

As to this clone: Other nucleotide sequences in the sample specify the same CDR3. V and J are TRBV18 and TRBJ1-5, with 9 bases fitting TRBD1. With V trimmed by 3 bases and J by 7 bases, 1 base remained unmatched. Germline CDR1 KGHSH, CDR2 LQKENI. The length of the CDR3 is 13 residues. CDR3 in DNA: TGTGCCAGCTCACCGGACAGGGGCCAGCCCCAGCATTTT. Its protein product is CASSPDRGQPQHF.

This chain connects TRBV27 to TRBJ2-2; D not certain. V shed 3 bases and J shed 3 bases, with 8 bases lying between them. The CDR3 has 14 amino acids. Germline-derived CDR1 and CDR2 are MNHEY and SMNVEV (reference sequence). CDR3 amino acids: CASSFSRYTGELFF. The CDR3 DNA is TGTGCCAGCAGTTTTTCCCGATACACCGGGGAGCTGTTTTTT.

This CDR3 is CASRSPPRGYGYTF. CDR3 in DNA: TGTGCCAGCAGATCACCCCCCCGGGGCTATGGCTACACCTTC. The gene calls are TRBV7-2 and TRBJ1-2; no clear D. The ends were cut back, 6 bases at V and 4 bases at J, with 15 bases in the middle. The CDR3 loop spans 14 amino acids. Germline values: CDR1 SGHTA, CDR2 FQGNSA.

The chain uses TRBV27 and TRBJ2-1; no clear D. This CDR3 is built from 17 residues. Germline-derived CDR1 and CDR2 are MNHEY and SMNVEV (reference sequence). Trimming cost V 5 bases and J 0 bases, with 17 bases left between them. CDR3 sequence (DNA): TGTGCCAGCAGTCCCCGGGCAGCCTCTTACTCCTACAATGAGCAGTTCTTC. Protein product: CASSPRAASYSYNEQFF.